This entry concerns a single T cell receptor (beta chain). These data come from a study of blood T cell repertoires in COVID-19. About the research overall: Italy, Spain and the United States were the sources of the convalescent and acute COVID-19 samples. The cDNA or gDNA used as material had been derived from T cells, B-cell-depleted T cells, or PBMCs.

CDR1 and CDR2 (germline): SGHRS, YFSETQ. Trimming shortened V by 6 bases and J by 3 bases, and 6 bases separated the two germline ends. There are 11 residues in the CDR3. How the authors handled the data: Estimates of nucleated cell counts were drawn from the amplification of reference gene primers. Measured with immunoSEQ multiplex PCR; TCRdb has only the in-frame clones, and not every one. V, J and clone size are those of that table, while D and trimming were read from the DNA. The data hold hundreds of thousands of clones, with around nine tenths observed a single time. The chain links TRBV5-1 to TRBJ1-1; no reliable D call. This clonotype was sampled from a man aged 18 to 35 with active or convalescent COVID-19. Sequences were obtained from peripheral blood. The CDR3 here is CASKLYTEAFF. The CDR3 bases are TGCGCCAGCAAACTCTACACTGAAGCTTTCTTT. Together with reference TRBV5-1 and TRBJ1-1, the CDR3 gives the full variable domain: KAGVTQTPRYLIKTRGQQVTLSCSPISGHRSVSWYQQTPGQGLQFLFEYFSETQRNKGNFPGRFSGRQFSNSRSEMNVSTLELGDSALYLCASKLYTEAFFGQGTRLTVV.